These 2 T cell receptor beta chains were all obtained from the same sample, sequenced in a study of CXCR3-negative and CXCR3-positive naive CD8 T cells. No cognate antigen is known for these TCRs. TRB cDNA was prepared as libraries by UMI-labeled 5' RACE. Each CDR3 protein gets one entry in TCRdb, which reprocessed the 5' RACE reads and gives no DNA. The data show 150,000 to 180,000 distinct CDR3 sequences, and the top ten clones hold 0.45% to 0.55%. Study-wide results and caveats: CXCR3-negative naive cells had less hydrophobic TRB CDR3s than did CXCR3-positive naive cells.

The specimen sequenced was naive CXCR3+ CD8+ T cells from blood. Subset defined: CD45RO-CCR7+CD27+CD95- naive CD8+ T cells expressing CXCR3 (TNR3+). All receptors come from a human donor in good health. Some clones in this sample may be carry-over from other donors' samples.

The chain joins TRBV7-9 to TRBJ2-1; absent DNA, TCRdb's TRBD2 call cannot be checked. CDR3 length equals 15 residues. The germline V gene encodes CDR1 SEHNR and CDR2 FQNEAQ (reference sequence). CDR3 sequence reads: CASSPGLATHNEQFF.

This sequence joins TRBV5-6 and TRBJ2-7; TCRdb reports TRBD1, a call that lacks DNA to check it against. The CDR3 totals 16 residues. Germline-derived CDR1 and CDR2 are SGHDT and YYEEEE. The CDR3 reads CASSTFRTANPYEQYF.